The next 14 T cell receptor beta chains were all read from a single sample in a study of T-cell memory formation after mild COVID-19. One entry per CDR3 protein, called by TCRdb with MiXCR from the 5' RACE reads. The sample carries under 350,000 distinct CDR3 sequences, roughly 17% recorded once. Input material: PBMCs or a T cell subset sorted from them (not recorded which). These receptor sequences come from a man younger than 35 who had mild COVID-19 (a few samples of this study predate the infection). Cell type and time point are not known.

The V and J genes are TRBV5-5 and TRBJ1-5; D unresolved. CDR1 and CDR2 (germline): SGHKS, YYEKEE (reference sequence). The V end lost 4 bases, the J end lost 3 bases, and 8 bases lay between the germline ends. The CDR3 is 13 amino acids. DNA of the CDR3: TGTGCCAGCAGCCCGGACTCCAATCAGCCCCAGCATTTT. Amino acid sequence: CASSPDSNQPQHF.

This clonotype was observed a few times. The genes are TRBV29-1 and TRBJ2-5; D may be TRBD2 (6 bases). The V end was cut by 4 bases, the J end by 5 bases, with 23 bases between. The germline CDR1 and CDR2 sequences are SQVTM and ANQGSEA. The CDR3 extends over 16 amino acids. CDR3 nucleotides: TGCAGCGTTGCCGCCGCGGGGAGGCCTGGGGCGGAGACCCAGTACTTC. It translates to CSVAAAGRPGAETQYF.

This clonotype has a handful of counts. This sequence joins TRBV15 and TRBJ2-3; 8 nucleotides match TRBD2. Germline V gene sequence: CDR1 LNHNV, CDR2 YYDKDF (reference sequence). V lost 4 bases and J lost 1; bases outside the gene matches: 1. The CDR3 runs 14 residues. CDR3 protein: CATSTRGGTDTQYF. The CDR3 DNA reads as TGTGCCACCAGCACGCGGGGGGGCACAGATACGCAGTATTTT.

V usage is TRBV27 and J usage is TRBJ2-7; TRBD2 is a possible D gene (5 bases). The germline V and J ends were trimmed by 0 bases and 6 bases, with 9 bases remaining between them. The CDR3 totals 13 residues. Germline V lookup: CDR1 MNHEY, CDR2 SMNVEV (reference sequence). CDR3 DNA sequence: TGTGCCAGCAGTTTATCCCCTCGGGGCGAGCAGTACTTC. As protein: CASSLSPRGEQYF.

This clonotype appeared many times. The chain couples TRBV4-1 to TRBJ2-3, with 12 nucleotides matching TRBD2. From germline, CDR1 is MGHRA and CDR2 YSYEKL. V trimming: 1 base; J trimming: 2 bases; junction bases outside the gene matches: 1. The CDR3 spans 16 residues. CDR3 in DNA: TGCGCCAGCAGCCAAGGACTAGCGGGGGTCACAGATACGCAGTATTTT. Protein sequence: CASSQGLAGVTDTQYF.

Points on this clonotype: A read error may account for a junction end that differs from germline. This chain connects TRBV7-9 to TRBJ1-6; TRBD1 aligns across 8 bases. Per the germline V gene, CDR1 is SEHNR and CDR2 is FQNEAQ (reference sequence). The CDR3 covers 18 residues. The CDR3 spells CASSKDRAGSSYNSTLHF. The CDR3 DNA follows: TGTGCCAGCAGCAAGGACAGGGCTGGGAGCTCCTATAATTCAACCCTCCACTTT.

The J gene is TRBJ2-3, the V gene TRBV20-1, with TRBD1 as a possible D gene (6 bases). This CDR3 comprises 12 residues. Germline assignment: CDR1 DFQATT and CDR2 SNEGSKA (reference sequence). The V and J ends lost 3 bases and 6 bases respectively, with 10 bases between them. CDR3 bases: TGCAGTGCTAGGGGGGCCCAGGATACGCAGTATTTT. Translated, it gives CSARGAQDTQYF.

Many counts were recorded for this clonotype. The chain employs TRBV2 and TRBJ2-1, with 7 bases aligning to TRBD2. CDR1 is SNHLY, CDR2 FYNNEI, per germline. There are 14 residues in the CDR3. V gave up 8 bases and J gave up 8 bases; unmatched junction bases: 12. The CDR3 nucleotides are TGTGCCAGCCCGCGGGGGACTACCGGGTATGAGCAGTTCTTC. Translated, it gives CASPRGTTGYEQFF.

The V and J genes are TRBV7-9 and TRBJ1-1; D uncertain. V was cut by 3 bases and J by 4 bases, with 6 bases left in between. This CDR3 region has 12 residues. Germline V gene data show CDR1 as SEHNR and CDR2 as FQNEAQ (reference sequence). The CDR3 sequence is CASSFTGTEAFF. CDR3 in DNA: TGTGCCAGCAGCTTTACTGGCACTGAAGCTTTCTTT.

The rearrangement links TRBV12-3 or TRBV12-4 to TRBJ2-3; 13 bases agree with TRBD2. The CDR3 consists of 15 residues. V shed 6 bases and J 3 bases; nucleotides not matched to a gene: 3. The CDR3, as DNA: TGTGCCAGCAGCGCGGGACTAGCGGGGACAGATACGCAGTATTTT. It encodes CASSAGLAGTDTQYF.

The chain couples TRBV27 to TRBJ2-7, with D perhaps matching TRBD1 or TRBD2 (5 bases each). This CDR3 is 13 amino acids long. Deletions cut 6 bases from V and 4 bases from J, with 13 bases between. Looked up from germline, CDR1 is MNHEY and CDR2 is SMNVEV (reference sequence). CDR3 in DNA: TGTGCCAGCAGCCCGGGACCCGCTTACGAGCAGTACGTC. Translated, it gives CASSPGPAYEQYV.

This clonotype has at least ten counts. The gene calls are TRBV9 and TRBJ1-1; D not resolved. V lost 6 bases, J lost 4 bases, and 22 bases lay in between. The CDR3 is 16 amino acids. CDR1 SGDLS and CDR2 YYNGEE come from the germline V gene. The CDR3 is CASTPGVSPKGTEAFF. CDR3 coding DNA: TGTGCCAGCACTCCCGGAGTCTCACCGAAGGGCACTGAAGCTTTCTTT.

V gene TRBV6-5 combines with J gene TRBJ2-3; 10 bases line up with TRBD2. Germline assignment: CDR1 MNHEY and CDR2 SVGAGI. J lost 9 bases, V lost 4 bases, and 4 bases had no gene match. This CDR3 has 13 residues. The CDR3 loop reads CASSSFSGRTQYF. The CDR3 nucleotides read TGTGCCAGCAGTTCGTTTAGCGGGAGGACGCAGTATTTT.

The J gene is TRBJ2-3, the V gene TRBV29-1, with D hard to call. The germline V gene has CDR1 SQVTM and CDR2 ANQGSEA. CDR3 length: 13 amino acids. V lost 0 bases and J 3 bases, leaving 7 bases between the germline ends. The CDR3 coding sequence is TGCAGCGTTGAAGATCAGGCTACAGATACGCAGTATTTT. Its translation: CSVEDQATDTQYF.